The 26 T cell receptor beta chains below come from one sample, sequenced in a study of monozygotic twins with cystic fibrosis. The method was immunoSEQ multiplex PCR; TCRdb's version includes in-frame clones alone and lacks a portion of them. The data show 9,000 or so clones, 97% to 99% seen once. What was sequenced was blood. The receptors come from a girl aged 2-10 years with cystic fibrosis.

V usage is TRBV4-3 and J usage is TRBJ2-5; 7 bases map to TRBD1. This CDR3 region has 14 residues. The V segment lost 3 bases and the J segment 7 bases; nucleotides outside the gene matches: 8. Per the germline V gene, CDR1 is LGHNA and CDR2 is YSLEER. CDR3 loop: CASSQGPGQMTQYF. The CDR3 bases are TGCGCCAGCAGCCAGGGACCGGGACAGATGACCCAGTACTTC.

V and J are TRBV30 and TRBJ2-7, with TRBD1 identical over 7 bases. The CDR3 runs 12 residues. Per the germline V gene, CDR1 is GTSNPN and CDR2 is SVGIG (reference sequence). J gave up 2 bases and V 5 bases, and 3 bases lay outside the gene matches. This CDR3 reads CAWRQGAYEQYF. CDR3 in DNA: TGTGCCTGGCGCCAGGGGGCCTACGAGCAGTACTTC. The variable domain in full, completed from reference TRBV30 and TRBJ2-7, reads SQTIHQWPATLVQPVGSPLSLECTVEGTSNPNLYWYRQAAGRGLQLLFYSVGIGQISSEVPQNLSASRPQDRQFILSSKKLLLSDSGFYLCAWRQGAYEQYFGPGTRLTVT.

This chain uses TRBV19 with TRBJ1-2; D call uncertain. V lost 3 bases and J lost 0, with 8 bases in between. Germline assignment: CDR1 LNHDA and CDR2 SQIVND (reference sequence). CDR3 length: 14 amino acids. CDR3 region: CASSIYDTNYGYTF. Written as DNA, the CDR3 is TGTGCCAGTAGTATTTATGATACTAACTATGGCTACACCTTC.

This chain joins TRBV11-2 and TRBJ2-5, with TRBD2 matching 8 bases. Trimming cost V 4 bases and J 5 bases; bases outside gene matches: 6. Germline lookup yields CDR1 SGHAT and CDR2 FQNNGV. The length of the CDR3 is 14 residues. The CDR3 region has the DNA TGTGCCAGCAGCTCCGGGACTAGTCGGGAGACCCAGTACTTC. Translating it yields CASSSGTSRETQYF.

The V gene is TRBV27, the J gene TRBJ2-1; perhaps TRBD2 as D (6 bases). CDR3 length: 16 residues. Germline assignment: CDR1 MNHEY and CDR2 SMNVEV (reference sequence). Trimming took off 6 bases at V and 3 bases at J, with 18 bases between the two ends. This chain's CDR3 is CASSSGTYGVYNEQFF. The CDR3 DNA reads TGTGCCAGCAGCTCCGGGACTTACGGAGTCTACAATGAGCAGTTCTTC.

The chain couples TRBV7-2 to TRBJ2-7; no definite D call. The CDR3 loop spans 14 amino acids. Germline lookup yields CDR1 SGHTA and CDR2 FQGNSA. Trimming removed 2 bases from V and 0 bases from J, with 8 bases in between. CDR3 bases: TGTGCCAGCAGCTTACAGGCCCTCTCCTACGAGCAGTACTTC. Translating it yields CASSLQALSYEQYF.

The chain links TRBV5-1 to TRBJ2-3; 11 nucleotides match TRBD2. The CDR3 covers 18 residues. The V gene end was trimmed by 1 base and the J gene end by 0 bases; junction bases not matched to a gene: 7. The germline V gene encodes CDR1 SGHRS and CDR2 YFSETQ. The CDR3 reads CASSLQGTSGVSTDTQYF. CDR3 coding DNA: TGCGCCAGCAGCTTGCAAGGGACTAGCGGCGTAAGCACAGATACGCAGTATTTT.

The chain uses TRBV9 and TRBJ2-1; the match to TRBD2 covers 9 bases. J gave up 7 bases and V 3 bases, and 14 bases lay outside the gene matches. Per germline, CDR1 SGDLS and CDR2 YYNGEE. The CDR3 is 17 residues long. CDR3 coding DNA: TGTGCCAGCAGCGCCAATCTAGCGGGACCTATTGGTAATGAGCAGTTCTTC. Translated: CASSANLAGPIGNEQFF.

The J gene is TRBJ2-5, the V gene TRBV30, with D unclear. Germline loops: CDR1 GTSNPN, CDR2 SVGIG (reference sequence). Trimming pared 0 bases from V and 2 bases from J, leaving 7 bases between. The CDR3 loop spans 13 amino acids. For the CDR3, the DNA is TGTGCCTGGAGTGTAAAAGGACAAGAGACCCAGTACTTC. It translates to CAWSVKGQETQYF.

This clone was observed a single time. The chain joins TRBV7-3 to TRBJ2-1; 14 nucleotides align to TRBD2. CDR1 SGHTA and CDR2 FQGTGA come from the germline V gene. J was trimmed by 8 bases and V by 5 bases; bases with no gene match: 5. This CDR3 spans 15 amino acids. In DNA, the CDR3 is TGTGCCAGCAGCCTGACTAGCGGGAGGGGCGATGAGCAGTTCTTC. Translating it yields CASSLTSGRGDEQFF.

The V and J genes are TRBV11-2 and TRBJ2-1, with 10 positions matching TRBD1. CDR3 size: 15 residues. Germline CDR1 is SGHAT and CDR2 is FQNNGV. J was trimmed by 6 bases and V by 5 bases; bases with no gene match: 7. CDR3 sequence reads: CASSGDRGIVNEQFF. The DNA of the CDR3 is TGTGCCAGCAGCGGGGACAGGGGTATCGTCAATGAGCAGTTCTTC.

The chain recombines TRBV28 with TRBJ2-7; 10 nucleotides match TRBD2. The CDR3 has 14 amino acids. Germline CDR1 and CDR2: MDHEN and SYDVKM. The V gene end was trimmed by 2 bases and the J gene end by 3 bases; junction bases not matched to a gene: 1. CDR3 region: CASSLLAGVYEQYF. As DNA, the CDR3 is TGTGCCAGCAGTTTACTAGCGGGAGTCTACGAGCAGTACTTC.

The CDR3 bases are TGTGCCAGCAGTGCAAGGGGGGGCTCCTACGAGCAGTACTTC. It is translated as CASSARGGSYEQYF. The rearrangement links TRBV2 to TRBJ2-7, with D maybe TRBD2 (7 bases). The CDR3 is 14 amino acids. Trimming took off 4 bases at V and 0 bases at J, with 10 bases between the two ends. The germline V gene encodes CDR1 SNHLY and CDR2 FYNNEI.

CDR3 DNA: TGCGCCAGCAGCTTGGGTGCAGGACAGCGTATCTACGAGCAGTACTTC. It translates to CASSLGAGQRIYEQYF. The V call is TRBV5-1, the J call TRBJ2-7; tentative D call: TRBD1 (6 bases). V was cut by 0 bases and J by 3 bases, with 16 bases left in between. The CDR3 length is 16 residues. Germline CDR1 and CDR2: SGHRS and YFSETQ.

The chain joins TRBV6-1 to TRBJ2-3; weak D call: TRBD2 (6 bases). The ends were cut back, 0 bases at V and 1 base at J, with 17 bases in the middle. This CDR3 is 18 amino acids long. In germline, CDR1 is MNHNS, CDR2 SASEGT. The CDR3 is CASSEARGLRFGTDTQYF. The CDR3 DNA is TGTGCCAGCAGTGAAGCGAGGGGACTTCGCTTCGGCACAGATACGCAGTATTTT.

The count of this clone is one. J is TRBJ2-2 and V is TRBV5-1, with no clear D. The CDR3 contains 18 residues. The germline V gene has CDR1 SGHRS and CDR2 YFSETQ. Trimming took off 4 bases at V and 1 base at J, with 20 bases between the two ends. This CDR3 is CASSPGRATHLNTGELFF. As DNA, the CDR3 is TGCGCCAGCAGCCCCGGAAGGGCCACACATCTGAACACCGGGGAGCTGTTTTTT.

This chain links TRBV18 with TRBJ2-1; 13 bases fit TRBD2. V dropped 5 bases and J dropped 4; count of bases not matched to a gene: 2. The V gene's germline CDR1 is KGHSH and CDR2 LQKENI. This CDR3 has 15 amino acids. CDR3 sequence reads: CASSEGLAGYNEQFF. DNA of the CDR3: TGTGCCAGCTCAGAGGGACTAGCGGGATACAATGAGCAGTTCTTC.

The V and J genes are TRBV2 and TRBJ1-5, with TRBD1 matching 7 bases. With 5 bases clipped from V and 4 bases from J, the junction kept 17 bases outside the gene matches. The CDR3 is made up of 18 amino acids. Germline CDR1 is SNHLY and CDR2 is FYNNEI. The CDR3 spells CASSQALPGQFSNQPQHF. CDR3 sequence (DNA): TGTGCCAGCAGTCAGGCTTTACCGGGACAGTTTTCGAATCAGCCCCAGCATTTT.

The chain has TRBV6-4 and TRBJ1-5; D call uncertain. Germline CDR1 is MRHNA and CDR2 is SNTAGT. Trimming left V 6 bases short and J 0 bases short, with 15 bases between. The CDR3 runs 16 residues. CDR3 sequence reads: CASRSYRADSNQPQHF. The CDR3 bases are TGTGCCAGCAGATCTTATCGGGCAGATAGCAATCAGCCCCAGCATTTT.

On this clone: This specimen includes other DNA sequences encoding the same CDR3. The chain recombines TRBV5-1 with TRBJ2-7, with D possibly TRBD1 on 6 matching bases. This CDR3 spans 14 amino acids. Trimming took 0 bases from V and 5 from J, leaving 12 bases between them. The germline gives CDR1 SGHRS, CDR2 YFSETQ. CDR3 sequence reads: CASSLDPGVDEQYF. CDR3 sequence (DNA): TGCGCCAGCAGCTTGGATCCAGGGGTGGACGAGCAGTACTTC. The variable domain in full, completed from reference TRBV5-1 and TRBJ2-7, reads KAGVTQTPRYLIKTRGQQVTLSCSPISGHRSVSWYQQTPGQGLQFLFEYFSETQRNKGNFPGRFSGRQFSNSRSEMNVSTLELGDSALYLCASSLDPGVDEQYFGPGTRLTVT.

This clone was seen once. In DNA, the CDR3 is TGTGCCAGCAGTTTTTTAGGGACAGGGGGCACCCTCGGAACCTACGAGCAGTACTTC. Its protein is CASSFLGTGGTLGTYEQYF. The chain is built from TRBV28 and TRBJ2-7, with 12 nucleotides matching TRBD1. V lost 3 bases and J lost 2; bases outside the gene matches: 14. The CDR3 is made up of 19 amino acids. The germline CDR1 and CDR2 sequences are MDHEN and SYDVKM. Filled out from reference TRBV28 and TRBJ2-7, the complete variable domain reads DVKVTQSSRYLVKRTGEKVFLECVQDMDHENMFWYRQDPGLGLRLIYFSYDVKMKEKGDIPEGYSVSREKKERFSLILESASTNQTSMYLCASSFLGTGGTLGTYEQYFGPGTRLTVT.

The chain recombines TRBV5-1 with TRBJ2-7; 11 bases align to TRBD2. The V and J ends lost 1 base and 3 bases, in that order; junction bases with no gene match: 0. The CDR3 is 14 amino acids. Germline V gene sequence: CDR1 SGHRS, CDR2 YFSETQ. CDR3 amino acids: CASSLTSGSYEQYF. CDR3 coding DNA: TGCGCCAGCAGCTTGACTAGCGGGAGCTACGAGCAGTACTTC.

The chain is built from TRBV7-2 and TRBJ1-4, with D tentatively TRBD1 (5 bases). The length of the CDR3 is 12 residues. From germline, CDR1 is SGHTA and CDR2 FQGNSA. Trimming took 2 bases from V and 7 from J, leaving 5 bases between them. CDR3 coding DNA: TGTGCCAGCAGCTTACAGGGTGAAAAACTGTTTTTT. Its protein product is CASSLQGEKLFF.

V gene TRBV15 combines with J gene TRBJ2-7; either TRBD1 or TRBD2 may fit D (5 bases each). CDR3 length: 14 residues. V was clipped by 5 bases and J by 3 bases, with 14 bases between them. Germline loops: CDR1 LNHNV, CDR2 YYDKDF (reference sequence). The CDR3 reads CATSRDRLLYEQYF. Written as DNA, the CDR3 is TGTGCCACCAGCCGGGACCGACTCCTCTACGAGCAGTACTTC.

The chain combines TRBV7-2 with TRBJ2-3, with 9 bases aligning to TRBD2. V was clipped by 1 base and J by 0 bases; unmatched bases: 5. The CDR3 has 17 amino acids. Germline V gene data show CDR1 as SGHTA and CDR2 as FQGNSA. CDR3 in amino acids: CASSLGLAGTSTDTQYF. The CDR3 DNA sequence: TGTGCCAGCAGCTTAGGGCTAGCGGGAACTAGCACAGATACGCAGTATTTT.

The rearrangement links TRBV30 to TRBJ2-6; no definite D call. CDR3 length: 15 amino acids. Per germline, CDR1 GTSNPN and CDR2 SVGIG (reference sequence). The ends were cut back, 2 bases at V and 0 bases at J, with 8 bases in the middle. CDR3 DNA sequence: TGTGCCTGGAGTTCTGTTGCCTCTGGGGCCAACGTCCTGACTTTC. This gives the protein CAWSSVASGANVLTF.